The clone carrying this T cell receptor (beta chain) was seen at least ten times. These data belong to a study of neurological immune-mediated disorders. One entry per CDR3 protein, called by TCRdb with MiXCR from the 5' RACE reads. Found here are about 24,000 distinct CDR3 sequences, roughly an eighth of them singletons; the top ten hold around 5.9%. Sample time point: technical triplicate 1. V lost 1 base, J lost 3 bases, and 7 bases stayed unmatched. Germline assignment: CDR1 DFQATT and CDR2 SNEGSKA (reference sequence). This CDR3 region has 15 residues. This receptor was obtained from a female donor with HTLV-1-associated myelopathy (HAM/TSP). The chain combines TRBV20-1 with TRBJ1-1, with 8 bases that match TRBD1. The sample comprised CD4+ T cells from blood. The CDR3 DNA reads TGCAGTGCTAGAGCCCCACAGGGGGAAGACACTGAAGCTTTCTTT. Its protein is CSARAPQGEDTEAFF.